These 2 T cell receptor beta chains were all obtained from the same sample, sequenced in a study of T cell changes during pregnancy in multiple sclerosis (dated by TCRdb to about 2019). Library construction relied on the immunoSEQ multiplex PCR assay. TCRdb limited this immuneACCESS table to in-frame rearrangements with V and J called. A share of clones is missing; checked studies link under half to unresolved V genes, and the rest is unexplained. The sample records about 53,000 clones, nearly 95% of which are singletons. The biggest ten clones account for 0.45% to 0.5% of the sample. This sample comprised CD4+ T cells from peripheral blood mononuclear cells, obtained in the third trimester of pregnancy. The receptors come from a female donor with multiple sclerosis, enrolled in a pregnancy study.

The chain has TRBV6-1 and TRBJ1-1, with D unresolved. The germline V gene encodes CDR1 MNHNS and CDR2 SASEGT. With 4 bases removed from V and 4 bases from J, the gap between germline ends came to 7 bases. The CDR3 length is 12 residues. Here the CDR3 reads CASSGGLTEAFF. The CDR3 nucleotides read TGTGCCAGCAGTGGAGGCCTCACTGAAGCTTTCTTT.

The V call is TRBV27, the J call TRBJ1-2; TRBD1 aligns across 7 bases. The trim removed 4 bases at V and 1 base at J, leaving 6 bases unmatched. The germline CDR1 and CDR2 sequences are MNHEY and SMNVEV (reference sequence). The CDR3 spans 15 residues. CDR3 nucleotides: TGTGCCAGCAGTTACCGACGACAGGGTAACTATGGCTACACCTTC. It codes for CASSYRRQGNYGYTF.